This TCR beta chain is from a study of regulatory T cells in long-lasting Graves disease. Overall study findings and caveats: TRBV28, TRBJ1-2 and TRBJ2-5 emerged as the favored segments in persistent disease.

To make TCR beta libraries, researchers used iRepertoire HTBI primers and Arm-PCR of CDR3 regions. TCRdb fed the multiplex PCR reads into MiXCR, producing one record per CDR3 protein. This sample has around 450,000 distinct CDR3 sequences, with about 15% found just once. Time point: newly diagnosed GD, antithyroid drugs for less than 3 months. Extracted PBMC RNA gave rise to the TCR library. The germline CDR1 and CDR2 sequences are LGHDT and YNNKEL (reference sequence). V lost 0 bases, J lost 0 bases, and 6 bases lay in between. The CDR3 contains 15 residues. In its sample, this clonotype was seen many times. Its antigen is not known. The same data also went into a second study, on T cells in Graves' hyperthyroidism and ophthalmopathy.

The chain links TRBV3-1 to TRBJ2-1, with unresolved D. The TCR comes from a woman aged 25 to 39 with Graves disease. The starting material was peripheral blood mononuclear cells (PBMCs), obtained at new diagnosis, from a patient treated with antithyroid drugs. CDR3 residues: CASSQEGGSYNEQFF. Here the CDR3 DNA reads TGTGCCAGCAGCCAAGAAGGCGGCTCCTACAATGAGCAGTTCTTC.